The 28 T cell receptor beta chains below all came from one sample that was sequenced in a study of blood T cell repertoires in COVID-19. Generated by immunoSEQ multiplex PCR, the TCRdb table keeps only in-frame clones and is missing some. This table holds roughly 100,000 clones, 84% found once. Material: peripheral blood. Every receptor here comes from a human donor in a cohort sampled during active COVID-19.

This chain connects TRBV27 to TRBJ2-6; TRBD1 agrees at 8 bases. CDR3 length: 17 residues. J gave up 1 base and V 0 bases, and 2 bases lay outside the gene matches. Germline V gene data show CDR1 as MNHEY and CDR2 as SMNVEV (reference sequence). CDR3 nucleotide sequence: TGTGCCAGCAGTTTATCCTACAGGGGGTCTGGGGCCAACGTCCTGACTTTC. This gives the protein CASSLSYRGSGANVLTF.

This clone was seen once. V is TRBV19 and J is TRBJ2-4; 8 bases align to TRBD1. Germline CDR1 is LNHDA and CDR2 is SQIVND (reference sequence). There are 13 residues in the CDR3. Trimming cost V 6 bases and J 5 bases; bases outside gene matches: 3. The CDR3 region is CASRGQGQNIQYF. The CDR3 DNA is TGTGCCAGTAGAGGACAGGGTCAAAACATTCAGTACTTC. Full variable domain (missing parts from reference TRBV19 and TRBJ2-4): DGGITQSPKYLFRKEGQNVTLSCEQNLNHDAMYWYRQDPGQGLRLIYYSQIVNDFQKGDIAEGYSVSREKKESFPLTVTSAQKNPTAFYLCASRGQGQNIQYFGAGTRLSVL.

Here the CDR3 DNA reads TGCGCCAGCAGTCACACAGGAAACACCATATATTTT. It specifies CASSHTGNTIYF. The rearrangement links TRBV10-1 to TRBJ1-3; D unresolved. V was cut by 5 bases and J by 4 bases, with 6 bases left in between. CDR1 WNHNN and CDR2 SYGVQD come from the germline V gene (reference sequence). The CDR3 contains 12 residues.

CDR3 sequence: CASSTGGATYNYGYTF. The CDR3 coding sequence is TGTGCCAGCAGCACCGGGGGGGCGACATATAACTATGGCTACACCTTC. The chain links TRBV5-4 to TRBJ1-2; a weak D match, TRBD1 (6 bases). Per the germline V gene, CDR1 is SGHNT and CDR2 is YYREEE (reference sequence). V was clipped by 4 bases and J by 1 base, with 17 bases between them. CDR3 size: 16 residues.

The rearrangement joins TRBV5-6 to TRBJ1-2; 9 bases match TRBD1. CDR1 and CDR2 from the germline V gene are SGHDT and YYEEEE. V lost 2 bases to trimming and J lost 8 bases; unmatched junction nucleotides: 13. The CDR3 totals 16 residues. CDR3 nucleotides: TGTGCCAGCAGCTTACTACAACAGGGGGCTGGTGACGGCTACACCTTC. Amino acid sequence: CASSLLQQGAGDGYTF.

The chain uses TRBV24-1 and TRBJ2-1, with 8 bases fitting TRBD2. The germline gives CDR1 KGHDR, CDR2 SFDVKD. The CDR3 length is 15 residues. Unmatched junction bases numbered 2, after V lost 3 bases and J lost 2 bases. CDR3 residues: CATSDAGGPYNEQFF. CDR3 sequence (DNA): TGTGCCACCAGTGATGCGGGGGGCCCCTACAATGAGCAGTTCTTC.

CDR3: CASSHPTTRGGANVLTF. The CDR3 DNA reads as TGCGCCAGCAGTCACCCTACAACCCGAGGTGGGGCCAACGTCCTGACTTTC. V and J are TRBV23-1 and TRBJ2-6, with D hard to call. TRBV23-1 is sorted into the ORF group, with uncertain function. The CDR3 consists of 17 residues. V gave up 3 bases and J gave up 3 bases, with 15 bases separating them.

The sample holds one count of this clone. The chain has TRBV6-6 and TRBJ1-1; maybe TRBD1 (5 bases). V lost 1 base and J lost 4, with 13 bases in between. This CDR3 is 15 amino acids long. Germline V lookup: CDR1 MNHNY, CDR2 SVGAGI (reference sequence). CDR3 in DNA: TGTGCCAGCAGTTACTTTCAGGGAACGAGCACTGAAGCTTTCTTT. Protein sequence: CASSYFQGTSTEAFF.

V and J are TRBV6-1 and TRBJ1-2, with 7 bases lining up with TRBD1. The CDR3 length is 15 residues. Trimming at V came to 0 bases and at J to 4 bases, leaving 5 bases not matched to a gene. Germline assignment: CDR1 MNHNS and CDR2 SASEGT. DNA of the CDR3: TGTGCCAGCAGTGAAGCCGTTAGACAGGGCTATGGCTACACCTTC. It is translated as CASSEAVRQGYGYTF.

This clone was recorded only once. The chain links TRBV6-2 or TRBV6-3 to TRBJ1-5; D remains ambiguous. CDR1 and CDR2 from the germline V gene are MNHEY and SVGEGT. The V gene lost 2 bases and the J gene lost 3 bases, with 8 bases spanning the gap. This CDR3 region has 14 residues. The CDR3 reads CASSYAGDNQPQHF. The CDR3 DNA reads TGTGCCAGCAGTTACGCCGGGGACAATCAGCCCCAGCATTTT.

To note about this clone: At one end the junction does not follow the germline gene, possibly because of a read error. The V gene is TRBV10-3, the J gene TRBJ2-7, with 7 positions matching TRBD2. The germline V gene encodes CDR1 ENHRY and CDR2 SYGVKD. The CDR3 extends over 11 amino acids. The DNA for the CDR3 is TGTGCCAGCAGTGGGAGGGACGAGCAGTACTTC. Encoded protein: CASSGRDEQYF.

V usage is TRBV14 and J usage is TRBJ1-3, with 8 positions matching TRBD1. Germline values: CDR1 SGHDN, CDR2 FVKESK. V lost 3 bases, J lost 4 bases, and 8 bases stayed unmatched. The CDR3 has 16 residues. CDR3: CASSHEDRAEGNTIYF. As DNA, the CDR3 is TGTGCCAGCAGCCATGAGGACAGGGCCGAAGGAAACACCATATATTTT.

CDR3 sequence: CASSLVSRERTDTQYF. DNA for the CDR3: TGTGCCAGCAGCTTAGTGTCTAGAGAAAGGACAGATACGCAGTATTTT. This sequence joins TRBV7-2 and TRBJ2-3; D is undetermined. V dropped 1 base and J dropped 3 bases, with 14 bases sitting between them. The germline CDR1 and CDR2 sequences are SGHTA and FQGNSA. The CDR3 is 16 residues long.

The chain joins TRBV5-1 to TRBJ1-2, with 9 bases lining up with TRBD1. J gave up 4 bases and V 0 bases, and 7 bases lay outside the gene matches. There are 16 residues in the CDR3. Germline-derived CDR1 and CDR2 are SGHRS and YFSETQ. CDR3 nucleotides: TGCGCCAGCAGCTTGGGCGGGACAGGGCCTTTCTATGGCTACACCTTC. Its translation is CASSLGGTGPFYGYTF.

The CDR3 DNA is TGTGCCAGTAGGGACAGGGCGACGGAAAAACTGTTTTTT. This codes for CASRDRATEKLFF. The chain links TRBV19 to TRBJ1-4; 8 bases map to TRBD1. This CDR3 comprises 13 residues. With V trimmed by 6 bases and J by 8 bases, 5 bases remained unmatched. Germline V gene sequence: CDR1 LNHDA, CDR2 SQIVND (reference sequence). Supplemented by reference TRBV19 and TRBJ1-4, the full variable domain reads DGGITQSPKYLFRKEGQNVTLSCEQNLNHDAMYWYRQDPGQGLRLIYYSQIVNDFQKGDIAEGYSVSREKKESFPLTVTSAQKNPTAFYLCASRDRATEKLFFGSGTQLSVL.

The chain is built from TRBV20-1 and TRBJ1-2; D perhaps matches TRBD1 (6 bases). Germline V gene lookup returns CDR1 DFQATT and CDR2 SNEGSKA (reference sequence). Trimming removed 3 bases at V and 8 bases at J, with 10 bases between. The CDR3 totals 11 residues. The CDR3 DNA follows: TGCAGTGCTAGCAATCAGGGGGGCTACACCTTC. Translating gives CSASNQGGYTF.

The rearrangement uses TRBV7-3 and TRBJ2-7; 12 nucleotides align to TRBD1. The CDR3 covers 15 residues. With 0 bases clipped from V and 6 bases from J, the junction kept 3 bases outside the gene matches. Germline V gene sequence: CDR1 SGHTA, CDR2 FQGTGA. DNA of the CDR3: TGTGCCAGCAGCTTAACGGGACAGGGGGCTTCCGAGCAGTACTTC. Its protein is CASSLTGQGASEQYF.

In its sample, this clone was seen once. V and J are TRBV2 and TRBJ1-4; D gene uncertain. This CDR3 is built from 13 residues. Germline CDR1 reads SNHLY; CDR2 reads FYNNEI. V lost 4 bases, J lost 8 bases, and 11 bases lay in between. The CDR3 loop is CASSGLRGEKLFF. The DNA for the CDR3 is TGTGCCAGCAGTGGGCTCCGCGGCGAAAAACTGTTTTTT.

V gene TRBV13 combines with J gene TRBJ2-6, with D possibly TRBD2 on 7 matching bases. This CDR3 has 16 amino acids. V was pared by 5 bases and J by 5 bases, with 16 bases between. The germline CDR1 and CDR2 sequences are PRHDT and FYEKMQ (reference sequence). The CDR3 reads CASSLGAGGRANVLTF. The CDR3 DNA sequence: TGTGCCAGCAGCCTGGGGGCCGGGGGGAGGGCCAACGTCCTGACTTTC.

The rearrangement links TRBV7-9 to TRBJ1-4; D gene unclear. Germline V gives CDR1 SEHNR, CDR2 FQNEAQ (reference sequence). The V end lost 1 base, the J end lost 8 bases, and 11 bases lay between the germline ends. The CDR3 contains 14 residues. The chain's CDR3 is CASSLGEGGEKLFF. The CDR3 DNA is TGTGCCAGCAGCTTAGGGGAGGGTGGGGAAAAACTGTTTTTT.

This clone was seen once. The chain joins TRBV5-5 to TRBJ1-1; the D gene is possibly TRBD1 (5 bases). The CDR3 is made up of 13 amino acids. Germline V gene sequence: CDR1 SGHKS, CDR2 YYEKEE (reference sequence). Trimming took off 4 bases at V and 10 bases at J, with 17 bases between the two ends. The CDR3, as DNA: TGTGCCAGCAGCCTGATCCTCAACGGGGGAGCTTTCTTT. Translation gives CASSLILNGGAFF.

The chain employs TRBV2 and TRBJ1-4; 7 bases line up with TRBD1. The CDR3 has 15 amino acids. The trim removed 7 bases at V and 4 bases at J, leaving 9 bases unmatched. CDR1 and CDR2 (germline): SNHLY, FYNNEI. CDR3 loop: CASTPGQIYNEKLFF. CDR3 DNA sequence: TGTGCCAGCACTCCGGGACAGATCTATAATGAAAAACTGTTTTTT.

The rearrangement uses TRBV5-4 and TRBJ1-6; D might be TRBD1 (5 bases). Germline V gene sequence: CDR1 SGHNT, CDR2 YYREEE (reference sequence). Trimming shortened V by 4 bases and J by 6 bases, and 8 bases separated the two germline ends. The CDR3 covers 13 residues. The CDR3 is CASSRGFNSPLHF. CDR3 sequence (DNA): TGTGCCAGCAGCCGGGGGTTTAATTCACCCCTCCACTTT.

The chain is built from TRBV2 and TRBJ2-2; 8 positions match TRBD1. The V gene's germline CDR1 is SNHLY and CDR2 FYNNEI. Germline trimming cut 6 bases from V and 6 bases from J; bases unmatched to any gene: 6. The CDR3 sequence is 14 residues long. This chain's CDR3 is CASSMDRAAGELFF. CDR3 nucleotides: TGTGCCAGCAGCATGGACAGGGCCGCCGGGGAGCTGTTTTTT.

The chain recombines TRBV7-3 with TRBJ2-5; D might be TRBD2 (5 bases). The germline V gene has CDR1 SGHTA and CDR2 FQGTGA. The CDR3 length is 13 residues. V gave up 5 bases and J gave up 5 bases, with 12 bases separating them. In DNA form, the CDR3 reads TGTGCCAGCAGCATGACTATTAAGGAGACCCAGTACTTC. Translation gives CASSMTIKETQYF.

The V and J genes are TRBV30 and TRBJ1-1; D might be TRBD1 (6 bases). This CDR3 is built from 15 residues. Between the trimmed V and J ends, which lost 5 bases and 3 bases, there was a span of 19 bases. Germline values: CDR1 GTSNPN, CDR2 SVGIG (reference sequence). The CDR3 nucleotides are TGTGCCTGGTCTGCCCGAGGGGGGGGTGACACTGAAGCTTTCTTT. It is translated as CAWSARGGGDTEAFF.

This chain links TRBV7-9 with TRBJ2-7, with 15 nucleotides matching TRBD2. V lost 5 bases to trimming and J lost 6 bases; unmatched junction nucleotides: 5. Per germline, CDR1 SEHNR and CDR2 FQNEAQ (reference sequence). The CDR3 is made up of 15 amino acids. For the CDR3, the DNA is TGTGCCAGCAGCCGGACTAGCGGGGGGGCTGGCGAGCAGTACTTC. Translated: CASSRTSGGAGEQYF.

The chain uses TRBV13 and TRBJ2-2; 7 bases match TRBD2. The CDR3 sequence is 15 residues long. Germline CDR1 reads PRHDT; CDR2 reads FYEKMQ (reference sequence). The junction had 7 bases not matched to a gene; V was cut back by 4 bases and J by 5 bases. The CDR3 loop is CASSSAGRVTGELFF. In DNA form, the CDR3 reads TGTGCCAGCAGCTCAGCGGGGCGGGTAACCGGGGAGCTGTTTTTT.